This TCR beta chain came from a study of OX40 agonist ivuxolimab in advanced cancers. Turning to the study itself: Cancers in dose escalation were hepatocellular, melanoma, renal cell and head and neck. Overall study findings and caveats: Low normalized T-cell clonal expansion was additionally recorded for some nonresponders.

Assay: immunoSEQ multiplex PCR; the TCRdb copy retains only in-frame clones and omits some. The table lists 70,000 or so clones, roughly nine tenths of them singletons. Exclusion applied to patients with autoimmune disease history or systemic immunosuppression. Comment on this clone: Its antigen is as yet unknown.

The starting material was CD4+ or CD8+ T cells sorted from blood, obtained in a trial of the OX40 agonist ivuxolimab. The TCR was taken from an adult with an advanced solid tumor such as melanoma, head and neck, liver or kidney cancer.

CDR3 amino acids: CASSLPPSGRVDTGELFF. CDR3 bases: TGCGCCAGCAGCTTGCCCCCCAGCGGGAGGGTCGACACCGGGGAGCTGTTTTTT. This chain connects TRBV5-1 to TRBJ2-2, with TRBD2 identical over 10 bases. The ends lost 1 base at V and 3 bases at J; junction bases unmatched: 9. The CDR3 is 18 residues long. Germline loops: CDR1 SGHRS, CDR2 YFSETQ. The full variable domain, its missing parts supplied by reference TRBV5-1 and TRBJ2-2, is KAGVTQTPRYLIKTRGQQVTLSCSPISGHRSVSWYQQTPGQGLQFLFEYFSETQRNKGNFPGRFSGRQFSNSRSEMNVSTLELGDSALYLCASSLPPSGRVDTGELFFGEGSRLTVL.